This TCR beta chain emerged from a study of blood T cell repertoires in COVID-19 (TCRdb year 2020). Broadly, across the study: The collaborator samples originated in the United States, Italy and Spain and spanned the acute and convalescent phases of COVID-19. The material from the prospective study consisted of cDNA or gDNA derived from T cells, B-cell-depleted T cells, or PBMCs. Subjects who had been exposed to COVID-19, were actively infected with it, or had recovered from it provided the deeply sampled blood TCRbeta repertoires that made up the dataset. The repertoires were released in a freely available public database intended as a resource for research on the immune response to SARS-CoV-2. Samples were obtained from the ongoing ImmuneRACE study (first 160 participants) and from about 1,300 subjects provided by 6 global collaborators. The sample metadata nearly always contained a de-identified subject ID, COVID-19 status, age in years and sex. Where HLA class I and class II types were available, the types were taken from metadata supplied by the sample provider, not from assay-based typing.

For this clone: Its antigen is currently not known. Qualities for individual bases were not recorded, and no much larger clone is one base off.

TCRbeta CDR3 regions were amplified from genomic DNA by means of the immunoSEQ Assay, a bias-controlled multiplex PCR. In the paper's pipeline: Nucleated cell counts per sample were estimated from amplification of reference gene primers within the assay. Sequence reads were collapsed and filtered to measure the absolute abundance of every unique TCRbeta CDR3 rearrangement. For each sample, productive Simpson clonality was calculated as the square root of Simpson's diversity index over productive rearrangements. TCRdb limited this immuneACCESS table to in-frame rearrangements with V and J called. A share of clones is missing; checked studies link under half to unresolved V genes, and the rest is unexplained. That table is the source of V, J and clone size, and D and trimming were worked out from the DNA. This sample lists 35,000 to 45,000 clones; about nine tenths were detected once. The leading ten clones occupy 14% of the sample.

CDR1 and CDR2 were assigned from the germline V gene (reference sequence) as DFQATT and SNEGSKA. Reading from cysteine to phenylalanine, the CDR3 counts 14 amino acids. The read is trimmed to its CDR3 DNA, 42 bases read in frame from base 1. A distance of 18 bases separates the germline ends of V and J, which lose 3 bases and 10 bases respectively. Whole blood was collected in K2EDTA tubes by collaborating institutions according to the institutions' own protocols. For TCRbeta analysis, collaborators shipped samples as frozen whole blood, isolated PBMCs, or DNA extracted from either of those sample types. Broader findings and caveats from the paper: The quantity of clinical and demographic metadata differed by source and by participant and was supplied without curation.

The chain uses TRBV20-1 and TRBJ1-4; matching of 6 bases hints at TRBD1 as the D gene. Material for sequencing was peripheral blood. The origin of this receptor is a human donor in a cohort sampled during active COVID-19. The bases are TGCAGTGCTAGTACGGGGCAGGGGAGGGGAAAACTGTTTTTT. Its translation is CSASTGQGRGKLFF.